This TCR beta chain is drawn from a study of T-cell reconstitution after alpha-beta-depleted transplantation in children. Regarding the study as a whole: Counts and diversity of T cells one year after transplant came mostly from newly produced T cells.

There are a few counts of this clonotype. Antigen specificity is unknown. It was with unique molecular identifiers that the TCRbeta library was prepared. A single record per CDR3 protein comes from TCRdb applying MiXCR to the PCR reads. The data show fewer than 1 million distinct CDR3 sequences, 16% seen once. Germline V lookup: CDR1 SGHRS, CDR2 YFSETQ. Trimming left V 0 bases short and J 5 bases short, with 12 bases between. CDR3 length: 14 amino acids. The sequences come from PBMCs, mostly from graft donor cells, collected 360 days after TCRalphabeta/CD19-depleted stem cell transplant. The V and J genes are TRBV5-1 and TRBJ2-7; D is tentatively TRBD1 or TRBD2 (5 bases each). The TCR was taken from a male patient aged 10-17 years who had a stem cell transplant for acute lymphoblastic leukemia, so the T cells may come from the graft donor. CDR3: CASSLAGTLDEQYF. The CDR3 coding sequence is TGCGCCAGCAGCTTGGCTGGGACCCTAGACGAGCAGTACTTC.